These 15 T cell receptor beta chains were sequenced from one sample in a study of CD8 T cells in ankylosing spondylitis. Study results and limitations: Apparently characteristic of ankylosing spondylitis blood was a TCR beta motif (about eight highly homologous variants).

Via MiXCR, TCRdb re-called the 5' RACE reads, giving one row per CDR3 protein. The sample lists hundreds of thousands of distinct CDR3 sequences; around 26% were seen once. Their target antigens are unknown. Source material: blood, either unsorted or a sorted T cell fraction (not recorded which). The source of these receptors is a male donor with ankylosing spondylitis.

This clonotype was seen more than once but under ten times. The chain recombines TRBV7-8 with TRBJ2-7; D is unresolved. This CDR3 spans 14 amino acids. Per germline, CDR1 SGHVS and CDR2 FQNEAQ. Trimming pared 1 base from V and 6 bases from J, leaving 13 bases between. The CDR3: CASSLGTVPFEQYV. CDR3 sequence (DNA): TGTGCCAGCAGCTTAGGGACGGTCCCCTTCGAGCAGTACGTC.

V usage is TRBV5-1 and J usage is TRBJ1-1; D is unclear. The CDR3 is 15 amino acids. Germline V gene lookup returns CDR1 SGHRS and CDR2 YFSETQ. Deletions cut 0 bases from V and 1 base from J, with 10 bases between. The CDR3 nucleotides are TGCGCCAGCAGCTTGGAGCCGGGTTGGAACACTGAAGCTTTCTTT. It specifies CASSLEPGWNTEAFF.

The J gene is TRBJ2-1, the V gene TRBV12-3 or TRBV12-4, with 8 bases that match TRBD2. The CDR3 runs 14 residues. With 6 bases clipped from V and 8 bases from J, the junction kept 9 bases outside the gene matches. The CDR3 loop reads CASRAPGLAHEQFF. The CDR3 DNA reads TGTGCCAGCAGAGCCCCCGGACTAGCACATGAGCAGTTCTTC.

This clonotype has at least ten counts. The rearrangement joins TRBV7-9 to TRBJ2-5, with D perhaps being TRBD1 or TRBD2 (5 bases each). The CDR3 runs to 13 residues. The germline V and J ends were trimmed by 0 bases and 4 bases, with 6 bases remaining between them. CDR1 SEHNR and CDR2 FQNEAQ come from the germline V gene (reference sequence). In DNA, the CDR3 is TGTGCCAGCAGCTTAGCGGGGACAGAGACCCAGTACTTC. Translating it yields CASSLAGTETQYF.

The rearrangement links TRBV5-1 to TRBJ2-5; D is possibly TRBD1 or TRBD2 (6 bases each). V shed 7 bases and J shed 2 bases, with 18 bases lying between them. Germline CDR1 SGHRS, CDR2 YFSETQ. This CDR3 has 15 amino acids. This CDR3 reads CASQEAGTMQETQYF. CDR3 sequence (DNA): TGCGCCAGCCAGGAGGCGGGGACAATGCAAGAGACCCAGTACTTC.

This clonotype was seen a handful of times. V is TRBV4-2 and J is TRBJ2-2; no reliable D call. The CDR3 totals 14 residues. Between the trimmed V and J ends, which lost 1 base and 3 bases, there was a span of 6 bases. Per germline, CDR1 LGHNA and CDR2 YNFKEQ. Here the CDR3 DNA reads TGTGCCAGCAGCCAAGTCCTGGACACCGGGGAGCTGTTTTTT. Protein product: CASSQVLDTGELFF.

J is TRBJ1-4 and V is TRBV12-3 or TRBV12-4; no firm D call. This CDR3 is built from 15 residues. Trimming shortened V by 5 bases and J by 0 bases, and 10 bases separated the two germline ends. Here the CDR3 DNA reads TGTGCCAGCAGTCCGACTGGGCCAACTAATGAAAAACTGTTTTTT. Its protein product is CASSPTGPTNEKLFF.

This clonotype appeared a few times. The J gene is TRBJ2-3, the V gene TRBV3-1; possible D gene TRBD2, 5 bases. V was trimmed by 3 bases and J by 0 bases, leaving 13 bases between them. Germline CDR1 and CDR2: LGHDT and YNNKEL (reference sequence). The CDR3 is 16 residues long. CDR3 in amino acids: CASSQDSDASTDTQYF. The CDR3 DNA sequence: TGTGCCAGCAGCCAGGATAGCGATGCTAGCACAGATACGCAGTATTTT.

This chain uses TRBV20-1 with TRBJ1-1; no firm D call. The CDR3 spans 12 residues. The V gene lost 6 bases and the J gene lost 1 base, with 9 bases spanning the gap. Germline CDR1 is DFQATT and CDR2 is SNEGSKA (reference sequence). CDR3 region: CSAPSKNTEAFF. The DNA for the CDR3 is TGCAGTGCGCCCTCAAAGAACACTGAAGCTTTCTTT.

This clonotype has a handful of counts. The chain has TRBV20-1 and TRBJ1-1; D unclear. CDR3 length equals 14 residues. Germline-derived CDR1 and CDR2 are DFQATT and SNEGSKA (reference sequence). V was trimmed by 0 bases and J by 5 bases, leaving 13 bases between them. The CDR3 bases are TGCAGTGCTAGAGAACCGTCCCGGGAAACTGAAGCTTTCTTT. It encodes CSAREPSRETEAFF.

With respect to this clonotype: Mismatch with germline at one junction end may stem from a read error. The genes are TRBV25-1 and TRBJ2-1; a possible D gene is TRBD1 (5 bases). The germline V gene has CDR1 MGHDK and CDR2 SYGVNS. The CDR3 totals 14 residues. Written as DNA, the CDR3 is TGTGCCAGCAGCGAATCTGTCAGGGTCGATGAGCAGTTCTTC. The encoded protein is CASSESVRVDEQFF. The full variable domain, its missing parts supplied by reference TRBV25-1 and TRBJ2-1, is EADIYQTPRYLVIGTGKKITLECSQTMGHDKMYWYQQDPGMELHLIHYSYGVNSTEKGDLSSESTVSRIRTEHFPLTLESARPSHTSQYLCASSESVRVDEQFFGPGTRLTVL.

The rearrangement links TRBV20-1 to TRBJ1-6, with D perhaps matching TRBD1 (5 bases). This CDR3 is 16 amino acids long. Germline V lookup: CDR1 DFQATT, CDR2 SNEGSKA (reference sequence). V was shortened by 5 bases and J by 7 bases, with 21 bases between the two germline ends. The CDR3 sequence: CSAQPVSGTENSPLHF. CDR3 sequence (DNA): TGCAGTGCTCAACCCGTCTCCGGGACGGAAAATTCACCCCTCCACTTT.

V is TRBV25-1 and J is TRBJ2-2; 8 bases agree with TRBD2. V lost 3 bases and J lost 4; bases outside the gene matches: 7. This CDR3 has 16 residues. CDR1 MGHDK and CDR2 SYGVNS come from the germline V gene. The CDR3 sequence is CASSDQASGPTGELFF. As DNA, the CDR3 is TGTGCCAGCAGTGATCAGGCTAGCGGGCCCACCGGGGAGCTGTTTTTT.

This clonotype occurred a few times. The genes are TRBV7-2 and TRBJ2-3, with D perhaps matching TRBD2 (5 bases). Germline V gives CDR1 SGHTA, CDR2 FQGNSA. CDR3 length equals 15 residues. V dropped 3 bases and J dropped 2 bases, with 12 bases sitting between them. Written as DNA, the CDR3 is TGTGCCAGCAGCTTGTCCCGGGGAAACACAGATACGCAGTATTTT. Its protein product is CASSLSRGNTDTQYF.

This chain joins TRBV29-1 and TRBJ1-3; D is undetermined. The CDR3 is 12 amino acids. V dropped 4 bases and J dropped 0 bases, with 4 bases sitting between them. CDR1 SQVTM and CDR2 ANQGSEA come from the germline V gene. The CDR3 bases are TGCAGCGTTGCGCTCTCTGGAAACACCATATATTTT. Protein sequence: CSVALSGNTIYF.